Each of the 6 T cell receptor beta chains below was sequenced from the same sample in a study of blood T cell repertoires in COVID-19. Data came from immunoSEQ multiplex PCR; TCRdb stores just in-frame clones and leaves some out. The sample includes about 360,000 clones, roughly 86% of them seen just once. What was sequenced was peripheral blood. The source is a human donor with acute or convalescent COVID-19. The donor label of this sample is uncertain.

The V and J genes are TRBV5-1 and TRBJ2-2; D possibly corresponds to TRBD1 (6 bases). This CDR3 region has 16 residues. The V end lost 0 bases, the J end lost 5 bases, and 14 bases lay between the germline ends. The V gene's germline CDR1 is SGHRS and CDR2 YFSETQ. CDR3 region: CASSLVRTVLTGELFF. CDR3 nucleotide sequence: TGCGCCAGCAGCTTGGTACGGACAGTGCTAACCGGGGAGCTGTTTTTT.

This chain connects TRBV18 to TRBJ1-1; D may be TRBD1 (5 bases). The CDR3 is 16 residues long. Deletions cut 3 bases from V and 5 bases from J, with 19 bases between. Looked up from germline, CDR1 is KGHSH and CDR2 is LQKENI. The CDR3 bases are TGTGCCAGCTCACCGATTCCGGTGGCAGGGAAGACTGAAGCTTTCTTT. It encodes CASSPIPVAGKTEAFF.

Only one count was recorded for this clone. The chain carries TRBV5-4 and TRBJ2-3; a weak D match, TRBD1 (5 bases). V lost 0 bases and J lost 1, with 15 bases in between. This CDR3 spans 17 amino acids. Per the germline V gene, CDR1 is SGHNT and CDR2 is YYREEE (reference sequence). The CDR3 here is CASSLATWGIGTDTQYF. CDR3 nucleotides: TGTGCCAGCAGCTTGGCCACGTGGGGCATTGGCACAGATACGCAGTATTTT.

The chain carries TRBV29-1 and TRBJ2-7; 7 nucleotides agree with TRBD2. Per germline, CDR1 SQVTM and CDR2 ANQGSEA. The CDR3 is 11 amino acids. Trimming at V came to 4 bases and at J to 5 bases, leaving 2 bases not matched to a gene. The CDR3 spells CSVGEGNEQYF. The DNA of the CDR3 is TGCAGCGTTGGGGAGGGGAACGAGCAGTACTTC.

This chain joins TRBV7-9 and TRBJ1-2; TRBD1 aligns across 7 bases. V was clipped by 4 bases and J by 4 bases; unmatched bases: 3. Per germline, CDR1 SEHNR and CDR2 FQNEAQ (reference sequence). The CDR3 extends over 13 amino acids. The CDR3 here is CASSSQGSYGYTF. The CDR3 DNA reads TGTGCCAGCAGCTCACAGGGGTCCTATGGCTACACCTTC.

The V call is TRBV18, the J call TRBJ2-3; TRBD2 matches 7 bases. Germline CDR1 is KGHSH and CDR2 is LQKENI. V dropped 2 bases and J dropped 4; count of bases not matched to a gene: 3. The CDR3 extends over 14 amino acids. The CDR3 spells CASSPGRDADTQYF. The DNA for the CDR3 is TGTGCCAGCTCACCAGGGAGGGATGCAGATACGCAGTATTTT.